Each of the 25 T cell receptor beta chains below was sequenced from the same sample in a study of cytomegalovirus exposure and HLA in healthy donors. PCR used 60 Vbeta primers and 13 Jbeta primers. Generated by immunoSEQ multiplex PCR, the TCRdb table keeps only in-frame clones and is missing some. This sample carries 90,000 to 130,000 clones, more than 70% of them seen once, and the ten largest clones take 2.5% to 3%. The sequenced material came from PBMCs. These receptors all stem from a woman in her fifties or sixties in good health and CMV-seropositive.

This clone appeared many times. The chain recombines TRBV5-1 with TRBJ2-6, with 10 bases identical to TRBD1. V lost 6 bases, J lost 6 bases, and 6 bases stayed unmatched. The CDR3 is 15 amino acids. CDR1 and CDR2 (germline): SGHRS, YFSETQ. The CDR3 coding sequence is TGCGCCAGCAAACCGACAGGGGGCGCGGCCAACGTCCTGACTTTC. This gives the protein CASKPTGGAANVLTF.

The V and J genes are TRBV7-7 and TRBJ2-3; D possibly corresponds to TRBD1 (5 bases). The CDR3 spans 15 residues. V lost 5 bases and J lost 1, with 13 bases in between. Germline loops: CDR1 SSHAT, CDR2 FNYEAQ (reference sequence). The CDR3 DNA sequence: TGTGCCAGCAGCGTGGGGCCCCAGGGCACAGATACGCAGTATTTT. This encodes CASSVGPQGTDTQYF. Full variable domain (missing parts from reference TRBV7-7 and TRBJ2-3): GAGVSQSPRYKVTKRGQDVTLRCDPISSHATLYWYQQALGQGPEFLTYFNYEAQPDKSGLPSDRFSAERPEGSISTLTIQRTEQRDSAMYRCASSVGPQGTDTQYFGPGTRLTVL.

In its sample, this clone was seen a few times. The V call is TRBV7-2, the J call TRBJ2-7; tentatively, D is TRBD2 (6 bases). Trimming removed 3 bases from V and 5 bases from J, with 17 bases in between. The CDR3 has 15 residues. CDR1 is SGHTA, CDR2 FQGNSA, per germline. The CDR3 DNA is TGTGCCAGCAGCTTCGGCTCGGGAGTTATCAACGAGCAGTACTTC. This sequence encodes CASSFGSGVINEQYF.

The chain links TRBV28 to TRBJ2-5, with TRBD2 matching over 9 bases. The CDR3 sequence is 15 residues long. Germline lookup yields CDR1 MDHEN and CDR2 SYDVKM. Trimming cost V 5 bases and J 1 base; bases outside gene matches: 5. The CDR3 sequence is CASSPLAGIQETQYF. CDR3 nucleotides: TGTGCCAGCAGTCCTCTAGCGGGGATCCAAGAGACCCAGTACTTC.

This chain joins TRBV18 and TRBJ2-7; 7 bases align to TRBD2. CDR1 and CDR2 (germline): KGHSH, LQKENI. There are 15 residues in the CDR3. V dropped 6 bases and J dropped 3; count of bases not matched to a gene: 11. The CDR3 loop reads CASSAKAGFNYEQYF. The CDR3 DNA reads as TGTGCCAGCTCCGCGAAAGCGGGATTTAACTACGAGCAGTACTTC.

The chain is built from TRBV5-4 and TRBJ2-1; weak D call: TRBD1 (5 bases). Germline V lookup: CDR1 SGHNT, CDR2 YYREEE (reference sequence). CDR3 size: 13 residues. V was trimmed by 0 bases and J by 5 bases, leaving 6 bases between them. The CDR3 loop reads CASSLDRHNEQFF. In DNA, the CDR3 is TGTGCCAGCAGCTTGGACAGGCACAATGAGCAGTTCTTC.

The V and J genes are TRBV6-5 and TRBJ1-5; 8 bases map to TRBD1. The CDR3 length is 13 residues. Germline V gives CDR1 MNHEY, CDR2 SVGAGI. V shed 8 bases and J 5 bases; nucleotides not matched to a gene: 5. DNA for the CDR3: TGTGCCAGCGGGGGGACAGGTGATCAGCCCCAGCATTTT. Amino acid sequence: CASGGTGDQPQHF.

The chain joins TRBV5-1 to TRBJ2-7, with D maybe TRBD1 (5 bases). Trimming shortened V by 3 bases and J by 6 bases, and 13 bases separated the two germline ends. The germline gives CDR1 SGHRS, CDR2 YFSETQ. This CDR3 has 13 amino acids. CDR3 sequence: CASSSGSLSEQYF. For the CDR3, the DNA is TGCGCCAGCAGCTCAGGGTCCCTTAGCGAGCAGTACTTC.

The chain combines TRBV18 with TRBJ2-5; 9 positions agree with TRBD2. Germline V gene data show CDR1 as KGHSH and CDR2 as LQKENI. The CDR3 contains 19 residues. With 5 bases clipped from V and 4 bases from J, the junction kept 20 bases outside the gene matches. Here the CDR3 DNA reads TGTGCCAGCTCAGCCCGCGGACTAGCGAACACCCCATCCGGAGAGACCCAGTACTTC. Its translation is CASSARGLANTPSGETQYF. Full variable domain (missing parts from reference TRBV18 and TRBJ2-5): NAGVMQNPRHLVRRRGQEARLRCSPMKGHSHVYWYRQLPEEGLKFMVYLQKENIIDESGMPKERFSAEFPKEGPSILRIQQVVRGDSAAYFCASSARGLANTPSGETQYFGPGTRLLVL.

This clone showed up just a few times. V usage is TRBV29-1 and J usage is TRBJ2-2; 7 bases agree with TRBD1. This CDR3 comprises 15 residues. Germline trimming cut 7 bases from V and 5 bases from J; bases unmatched to any gene: 13. Germline V gives CDR1 SQVTM, CDR2 ANQGSEA. This chain's CDR3 is CSATGAAGSTGELFF. The DNA of the CDR3 is TGCAGCGCAACAGGGGCCGCGGGCTCAACCGGGGAGCTGTTTTTT.

The rearrangement links TRBV6-1 to TRBJ1-1, with 7 nucleotides matching TRBD1. The CDR3 covers 14 residues. After removal of 4 bases from V and 9 bases from J, the junction contained 11 bases not matched to a gene. CDR1 and CDR2 (germline): MNHNS, SASEGT. The CDR3 loop is CASSVLAGGSQAFF. Written as DNA, the CDR3 is TGTGCCAGCAGTGTGTTGGCAGGGGGGTCACAAGCTTTCTTT.

This clone was found a few times. The chain has TRBV5-5 and TRBJ1-5; D is possibly TRBD1 (5 bases). The CDR3 is 16 residues long. Germline lookup yields CDR1 SGHKS and CDR2 YYEKEE (reference sequence). V was shortened by 4 bases and J by 5 bases, with 19 bases between the two germline ends. CDR3 sequence (DNA): TGTGCCAGCAGCAAACTACAGGTTAAAGTGGATCAGCCCCAGCATTTT. Translation: CASSKLQVKVDQPQHF.

The rearrangement links TRBV7-9 to TRBJ2-1; the D gene is possibly TRBD1 (5 bases). This CDR3 comprises 15 residues. Germline V gene lookup returns CDR1 SEHNR and CDR2 FQNEAQ (reference sequence). Trimming shortened V by 2 bases and J by 4 bases, and 12 bases separated the two germline ends. CDR3 sequence: CASSLQGRIYNEQFF. The CDR3 DNA reads TGTGCCAGCAGCTTACAGGGTAGGATTTACAATGAGCAGTTCTTC.

This chain links TRBV5-1 with TRBJ1-5; a possible D gene is TRBD1 (5 bases). CDR3 length: 15 residues. Germline V lookup: CDR1 SGHRS, CDR2 YFSETQ. The V end lost 3 bases, the J end lost 4 bases, and 14 bases lay between the germline ends. Written as DNA, the CDR3 is TGCGCCAGCAGCTGGGGCCCGTCAGTGAATCAGCCCCAGCATTTT. Translation gives CASSWGPSVNQPQHF.

This chain joins TRBV6-1 and TRBJ1-3; no clear D. CDR1 and CDR2 from the germline V gene are MNHNS and SASEGT. This CDR3 region has 15 residues. Trimming cost V 5 bases and J 0 bases, with 11 bases left between them. The CDR3 DNA is TGTGCCAGCAGTCGGGCGGGCCTCTCTGGAAACACCATATATTTT. As protein: CASSRAGLSGNTIYF.

The rearrangement uses TRBV29-1 and TRBJ2-1; TRBD1 matches 9 bases. The CDR3 sequence is 14 residues long. After removal of 7 bases from V and 6 bases from J, the junction contained 10 bases not matched to a gene. Germline V lookup: CDR1 SQVTM, CDR2 ANQGSEA. Here the CDR3 DNA reads TGCAGCGCCAATTCGGGGACAGGGATCAATGAGCAGTTCTTC. Its protein is CSANSGTGINEQFF.

The J gene is TRBJ1-3, the V gene TRBV6-1; TRBD1 agrees at 8 bases. J was trimmed by 0 bases and V by 4 bases; bases with no gene match: 2. The CDR3 has 15 residues. Germline assignment: CDR1 MNHNS and CDR2 SASEGT. The CDR3 loop reads CASSGQGSSGNTIYF. The CDR3 nucleotides are TGTGCCAGCAGTGGACAGGGGAGCTCTGGAAACACCATATATTTT.

The rearrangement uses TRBV28 and TRBJ2-7, with D unresolved. Germline V gene sequence: CDR1 MDHEN, CDR2 SYDVKM. The CDR3 is made up of 13 amino acids. The V end was cut by 7 bases, the J end by 5 bases, with 15 bases between. The CDR3 region has the DNA TGTGCCAGCAATCTTCCCCTAGAAGACGAGCAGTACTTC. Translating gives CASNLPLEDEQYF.

This clone was detected a few times. The chain recombines TRBV7-2 with TRBJ2-3; 15 nucleotides line up with TRBD2. The germline V gene encodes CDR1 SGHTA and CDR2 FQGNSA. The CDR3 consists of 17 residues. V trimming: 5 bases; J trimming: 5 bases; junction bases outside the gene matches: 8. CDR3 DNA sequence: TGTGCCAGCAGCCGCGGACTAGCGGGAGGGAGTGAAGATACGCAGTATTTT. Translated, it gives CASSRGLAGGSEDTQYF.

The chain recombines TRBV4-1 with TRBJ2-7, with 9 bases matching TRBD2. The CDR3 contains 16 residues. V was clipped by 0 bases and J by 4 bases; unmatched bases: 7. Germline assignment: CDR1 MGHRA and CDR2 YSYEKL. The CDR3, as DNA: TGCGCCAGCAGCCAAGATCCCCTAGCGGGACTATACGAGCAGTACTTC. As protein: CASSQDPLAGLYEQYF.

This clone occurred a few times. This sequence joins TRBV2 and TRBJ2-6; no firm D call. Deletions cut 7 bases from V and 8 bases from J, with 6 bases between. CDR1 is SNHLY, CDR2 FYNNEI, per germline. The CDR3 length is 11 residues. The CDR3: CASTPSNVLTF. The CDR3 DNA sequence: TGTGCCAGCACCCCGTCCAACGTCCTGACTTTC.

This clone was observed a handful of times. The chain is built from TRBV5-8 and TRBJ2-1; TRBD2 matches at 8 bases. The CDR3 runs 16 residues. The ends lost 3 bases at V and 2 bases at J; junction bases unmatched: 7. Germline-derived CDR1 and CDR2 are SGHTS and YDEGEE. The CDR3 region has the DNA TGTGCCAGCAGCTCCGCGGCGGGGGGCCCCTACAATGAGCAGTTCTTC. This codes for CASSSAAGGPYNEQFF.

This chain joins TRBV19 and TRBJ2-3, with D possibly being TRBD2 (5 bases). CDR1 is LNHDA and CDR2 is SQIVND in the germline V gene (reference sequence). V lost 8 bases and J lost 0, with 9 bases in between. The CDR3 length is 13 residues. The DNA of the CDR3 is TGTGCCAGTCAACGGACTAGCACAGATACGCAGTATTTT. Amino acids: CASQRTSTDTQYF.

This chain links TRBV19 with TRBJ2-7; possibly TRBD2 for D (5 bases). V lost 1 base to trimming and J lost 2 bases, with 9 bases between them. CDR1 is LNHDA, CDR2 SQIVND, per germline (reference sequence). This CDR3 contains 14 residues. The CDR3 spells CASSIGETPYEQYF. In nucleotides, the CDR3 is TGTGCCAGTAGTATAGGGGAGACCCCCTACGAGCAGTACTTC.

V and J are TRBV27 and TRBJ2-3; the match to TRBD2 covers 9 bases. CDR1 and CDR2 from the germline V gene are MNHEY and SMNVEV (reference sequence). V lost 1 base to trimming and J lost 4 bases; unmatched junction nucleotides: 0. The CDR3 totals 14 residues. The CDR3 reads CASSLWTSADTQYF. Written as DNA, the CDR3 is TGTGCCAGCAGTTTATGGACTAGCGCAGATACGCAGTATTTT.